The rows below give T cell receptor beta chains drawn from one sample of a study of cytomegalovirus exposure and HLA in healthy donors. Repertoires were generated with immunoSEQ multiplex PCR, while TCRdb's copy carries only in-frame clones and drops some. Its table lists 150,000 to 200,000 clones. The material sequenced was PBMCs. The receptors here all came from a woman under 30 in good health and CMV-seropositive. Each CDR3 is given with its conserved first and last residue. D genes are given only for firm matches.

j_call d_call v_call cdr3_aa cdr3_nt
TRBJ2-7 TRBD1 TRBV7-9 CASRQDPGQGVEQYF TGTGCCAGCAGGCAAGATCCCGGACAGGGGGTTGAGCAGTACTTC
TRBJ1-5 TRBD1 TRBV7-2 CASSLVEGAPSQHF TGTGCCAGCAGCTTAGTTGAGGGGGCGCCGTCCCAGCATTTT
TRBJ1-2 - TRBV30 CAWSSTGTPVLF TGTGCCTGGAGCTCCACAGGGACCCCGGTCTTGTTC
TRBJ2-5 - TRBV19 CASSNRGKETQYF TGTGCCAGTAGTAATAGGGGGAAAGAGACCCAGTACTTC
TRBJ1-5 - TRBV4-1 CASSQEEGEQPQHF TGCGCCAGCAGCCAAGAAGAGGGGGAGCAGCCCCAGCATTTT
TRBJ2-7 TRBD1 TRBV2 CASSGPGQGGEQYF TGTGCCAGCAGTGGCCCGGGACAGGGAGGCGAGCAGTACTTC
TRBJ1-2 TRBD1 TRBV6-1 CASRSGGLPNYGYTF TGTGCCAGCAGGTCAGGGGGTCTACCGAACTATGGCTACACCTTC
TRBJ2-7 - TRBV5-6 CASTHLVLDRESYEQYF TGTGCCAGCACCCACCTGGTCCTGGACAGAGAGTCCTACGAGCAGTACTTC
TRBJ2-5 TRBD1 TRBV5-4 CASSFPGQGAEEQYF TGTGCCAGCAGCTTTCCGGGACAGGGGGCTGAAGAGCAGTACTTC
TRBJ1-2 TRBD1 TRBV29-1 CSVSGTGRRGYTF TGCAGCGTCTCCGGGACAGGCCGTAGAGGCTACACCTTC
TRBJ1-5 TRBD1 TRBV7-8 CASSPDAPGGDQPQHF TGTGCCAGCAGCCCAGACGCCCCAGGGGGCGACCAGCCCCAGCATTTT
TRBJ2-7 - TRBV7-8 CASSPYYEQYF TGTGCCAGCAGCCCCTACTACGAGCAGTACTTC
TRBJ1-1 TRBD1 TRBV7-8 CASSLGTGLFTEAFF TGTGCCAGCAGCTTGGGGACAGGGTTGTTCACTGAAGCTTTCTTT
TRBJ1-4 TRBD1 TRBV19 CASSSQGAREKLFF TGTGCCAGTAGTTCCCAGGGGGCGCGAGAAAAACTGTTTTTT
TRBJ1-3 TRBD1 TRBV7-2 CASSLAGQGSGNTIYF TGTGCCAGCAGCTTAGCGGGACAGGGGTCTGGAAACACCATATATTTT
TRBJ2-1 - TRBV10-3 CATARTEEQFF TGTGCCACCGCCCGGACAGAAGAGCAGTTCTTC
TRBJ1-2 TRBD1 TRBV2 CASRLDRGGYTF TGTGCCAGCAGGTTGGACAGGGGCGGCTACACCTTC
TRBJ2-1 - TRBV4-1 CASSQVGEGDEQFF TGCGCCAGCAGCCAAGTTGGGGAAGGGGATGAGCAGTTCTTC
TRBJ2-7 - TRBV7-2 CASSLGVASYEQYF TGTGCCAGCAGCTTGGGAGTCGCCTCCTACGAGCAGTACTTC
TRBJ2-7 TRBD2 TRBV4-1 CASSQYLKVTSGRAGLSEQYF TGCGCCAGCAGCCAATATTTAAAAGTTACTAGCGGGAGGGCGGGTCTGTCCGAGCAGTACTTC
TRBJ2-3 TRBD2 TRBV4-2 CASSQELTSGVDTQYF TGTGCCAGCAGCCAAGAACTGACTAGCGGGGTAGATACGCAGTATTTT
TRBJ2-1 TRBD2 TRBV7-9 CASSLGTSTEQFF TGTGCCAGCAGCTTAGGGACTAGCACTGAGCAGTTCTTC
TRBJ1-2 - TRBV7-9 CASSVTGYYGYTF TGTGCCAGCAGCGTAACAGGTTATTATGGCTACACCTTC
TRBJ2-1 TRBD2 TRBV5-1 CASSSTGTSANEQFF TGCGCCAGCAGCTCCACCGGGACTAGCGCCAATGAGCAGTTCTTC
TRBJ2-3 TRBD2 TRBV13 CASSSVYRDRETSGELTDTQYF TGTGCCAGCAGCTCGGTTTACCGGGACAGGGAGACTAGCGGGGAGCTCACAGATACGCAGTATTTT
TRBJ2-7 - TRBV6-1 CASSAHYEQYF TGTGCCAGCAGTGCCCATTACGAGCAGTACTTC
TRBJ2-5 - TRBV18 CASSPRSGNQETQYF TGTGCCAGCTCACCACGGTCGGGTAATCAAGAGACCCAGTACTTC
TRBJ2-5 - TRBV29-1 CSVEGGEETQYF TGCAGCGTTGAGGGCGGGGAAGAGACCCAGTACTTC
TRBJ2-4 TRBD2 TRBV2 CASSESSGGRGNIQYF TGTGCCAGCAGTGAAAGTTCGGGAGGGCGTGGAAACATTCAGTACTTC
TRBJ2-7 - TRBV27 CASKAETGSYEQYF TGTGCCAGCAAAGCCGAGACTGGTTCCTACGAGCAGTACTTC
TRBJ1-1 TRBD1 TRBV25-1 CASSVIGTENTEAFF TGTGCCAGCAGTGTCATCGGGACAGAGAACACTGAAGCTTTCTTT
TRBJ1-1 TRBD1 TRBV28 CASGGEGAGTEAFF TGTGCCAGCGGGGGTGAGGGGGCGGGCACTGAAGCTTTCTTT
TRBJ1-4 - TRBV21-1 CASSKGGSNEKLFF TGTGCCAGCAGCAAGGGGGGAAGTAATGAAAAACTGTTTTTT
TRBJ2-6 - TRBV9 CASNLGGSGANVLTF TGTGCCAGCAACTTAGGGGGCTCTGGGGCCAACGTCCTGACTTTC
TRBJ1-2 TRBD1 TRBV5-6 CASSLSLGQGDYGYTF TGTGCCAGCAGCTTGTCTTTGGGACAGGGGGACTATGGCTACACCTTC
TRBJ1-1 - TRBV5-1 CASSLDLGANTEAFF TGCGCCAGCAGCTTGGATCTGGGGGCGAACACTGAAGCTTTCTTT
TRBJ1-5 - TRBV6-5 CASSAGVNQPQHF TGTGCCAGCAGTGCAGGGGTTAATCAGCCCCAGCATTTT
TRBJ2-5 - TRBV5-1 CASSLGQSDSRTQQYF TGCGCCAGCAGCTTGGGTCAGTCGGACAGCAGGACACAGCAGTACTTC
TRBJ2-1 - TRBV10-1 CASSESGSSYNEQFF TGCGCCAGCAGTGAGTCCGGGTCCTCCTACAATGAGCAGTTCTTC
TRBJ2-5 TRBD2 TRBV28 CASSLYITRTSGNQETQYF TGTGCCAGCAGTCTATACATAACAAGGACTAGCGGGAATCAAGAGACCCAGTACTTC
TRBJ1-1 - TRBV6-1 CASSEGGDTEAFF TGTGCCAGCAGTGAAGGAGGGGACACCGAAGCTTTCTTT
TRBJ1-6 - TRBV5-1 CASSLGGQVASPLHF TGCGCCAGCAGCTTGGGGGGGCAGGTCGCTTCACCCCTCCACTTT
TRBJ2-3 TRBD2 TRBV7-6 CASSVLTSGPSGDTQYF TGTGCCAGCAGCGTGTTGACTAGCGGGCCTTCCGGGGATACGCAGTATTTT
TRBJ1-6 - TRBV2 CASSEAPGNSPLHF TGTGCCAGCAGTGAAGCTCCGGGAAATTCACCCCTCCACTTT
TRBJ2-5 TRBD1 TRBV7-2 CASSLQGAETQYF TGTGCCAGCAGCTTACAGGGGGCCGAGACCCAGTACTTC
TRBJ2-1 TRBD2 TRBV5-1 CASSYLPGGAEDEQFF TGCGCCAGCAGCTACCTCCCCGGGGGGGCTGAAGATGAGCAGTTCTTC